The 9 T cell receptor beta chains below all came from one sample that was sequenced in a study of OX40 agonist ivuxolimab in advanced cancers. Sequencing was performed with immunoSEQ multiplex PCR; in TCRdb, only in-frame clones are kept and a portion is missing. The table includes roughly 71,000 clones, roughly nine tenths detected once. The sample in question was CD4+ or CD8+ T cells sorted from blood, obtained in a trial of the OX40 agonist ivuxolimab. The receptors shown here come from an adult with an advanced solid tumor such as melanoma, head and neck, liver or kidney cancer.

The J gene is TRBJ2-3, the V gene TRBV4-2; 8 bases are a match to TRBD2. This CDR3 region has 16 residues. Unmatched junction bases numbered 6, after V lost 2 bases and J lost 2 bases. The germline gives CDR1 LGHNA, CDR2 YNFKEQ. CDR3 DNA sequence: TGTGCCAGCAGCCAACTCAGCGGGAGCTTCACAGATACGCAGTATTTT. Translation: CASSQLSGSFTDTQYF.

The genes are TRBV2 and TRBJ2-5; a possible D gene is TRBD2 (6 bases). The CDR3 sequence is 17 residues long. V lost 3 bases and J lost 4, with 21 bases in between. The germline CDR1 and CDR2 sequences are SNHLY and FYNNEI. For the CDR3, the DNA is TGTGCCAGCAGTGAGGGAGGCGGAACAGCTCTGGGAGAGACCCAGTACTTC. Encoded protein: CASSEGGGTALGETQYF. The variable domain in full, completed from reference TRBV2 and TRBJ2-5, reads EPEVTQTPSHQVTQMGQEVILRCVPISNHLYFYWYRQILGQKVEFLVSFYNNEISEKSEIFDDQFSVERPDGSNFTLKIRSTKLEDSAMYFCASSEGGGTALGETQYFGPGTRLLVL.

The rearrangement uses TRBV19 and TRBJ2-1, with 8 bases that match TRBD2. Per the germline V gene, CDR1 is LNHDA and CDR2 is SQIVND (reference sequence). The CDR3 runs to 15 residues. V shed 2 bases, J shed 2 bases, and the junction held 2 bases outside the gene matches. DNA for the CDR3: TGTGCCAGTAGTATATTACTAGCGGCCTACAATGAGCAGTTCTTC. Translation gives CASSILLAAYNEQFF.

The sample holds one count of this clone. The V gene is TRBV4-3, the J gene TRBJ2-2; tentatively, D is TRBD2 (6 bases). This CDR3 contains 15 residues. Germline CDR1 reads LGHNA; CDR2 reads YSLEER. Deletions cut 1 base from V and 1 base from J, with 7 bases between. This CDR3 is CASSQGAGNTGELFF. The CDR3 DNA follows: TGCGCCAGCAGCCAAGGAGCGGGGAACACCGGGGAGCTGTTTTTT.

This clone was found once. V is TRBV19 and J is TRBJ1-5; D is perhaps TRBD1 (6 bases). CDR1 is LNHDA, CDR2 SQIVND, per germline (reference sequence). V was trimmed by 8 bases and J by 8 bases, leaving 19 bases between them. The length of the CDR3 is 14 residues. CDR3 region: CASGPRDIPEPQHF. The CDR3 nucleotides are TGTGCCAGTGGCCCCAGGGACATTCCTGAGCCCCAGCATTTT.

The genes are TRBV6-5 and TRBJ2-3; a possible D gene is TRBD1 (5 bases). Per germline, CDR1 MNHEY and CDR2 SVGAGI. The CDR3 length is 15 residues. Trimming shortened V by 6 bases and J by 0 bases, and 13 bases separated the two germline ends. CDR3 bases: TGTGCCAGCAGCCAAACGACAGCTAGCACAGATACGCAGTATTTT. This sequence encodes CASSQTTASTDTQYF.

The V and J genes are TRBV4-2 and TRBJ2-2; D not certain. The CDR3 extends over 13 amino acids. Trimming shortened V by 2 bases and J by 5 bases, and 6 bases separated the two germline ends. CDR1 is LGHNA, CDR2 YNFKEQ, per germline. The CDR3 here is CASSQQRTGELFF. The CDR3 nucleotides read TGTGCCAGCAGCCAACAGAGGACCGGGGAGCTGTTTTTT.

This clone was observed a single time. The J gene is TRBJ2-1, the V gene TRBV19; 10 bases fit TRBD1. The CDR3 contains 16 residues. CDR1 and CDR2 (germline): LNHDA, SQIVND (reference sequence). Trimming cost V 6 bases and J 1 base; bases outside gene matches: 6. CDR3 loop: CASSRQGAGSYNEQFF. The CDR3 nucleotides read TGTGCCAGTAGCCGACAGGGGGCTGGTTCCTACAATGAGCAGTTCTTC.

DNA of the CDR3: TGTGCCAGCAGCTCCAACGGATTCTATGGCTACACCTTC. Translation gives CASSSNGFYGYTF. This sequence joins TRBV6-6 and TRBJ1-2; D remains unclear. From germline, CDR1 is MNHNY and CDR2 SVGAGI (reference sequence). Trimming took off 6 bases at V and 4 bases at J, with 12 bases between the two ends. The CDR3 is 13 residues long.